This T cell receptor (beta chain) was identified during a study of monozygotic twins with inflammatory bowel disease. One entry per CDR3 protein, without DNA, is what TCRdb gives after re-calling the 5' RACE reads. The ten top clones account for about 1.2%, within a sample of 110,000 to 150,000 distinct CDR3 sequences. The CDR3 is 11 residues long. Germline V gives CDR1 DFQATT, CDR2 SNEGSKA (reference sequence). The V and J genes are TRBV20-1 and TRBJ2-1; the TCRdb call, TRBD1, lacks DNA for checking. The receptor was derived from a human donor with ulcerative colitis or Crohn's disease, or a healthy co-twin of an affected twin (not recorded which). The sample was blood. This chain's CDR3 is CSARTSGEQFF.